Presented here are 14 T cell receptor beta chains from one specimen sequenced in a study of T-cell reconstitution after alpha-beta-depleted transplantation in children. The authors prepared the TCRbeta library with unique molecular identifiers. TCRdb analysed the PCR reads with MiXCR anew, one entry per CDR3 protein. The sample shows around 380,000 distinct CDR3 sequences, approximately 10% of them seen only once. Material: PBMCs from the stem cell graft donor, obtained from the stem cell graft. The receptors derive from a human donor who donated a stem cell graft to a child with acute myeloid leukemia.

This clonotype has just a few counts. The CDR3: CASSQDRSGTGSWHEQFF. The CDR3 region has the DNA TGCGCCAGCAGCCAAGATCGGTCAGGGACAGGGAGTTGGCATGAGCAGTTCTTC. This chain connects TRBV4-3 to TRBJ2-1; 9 bases map to TRBD1. Germline V gene data show CDR1 as LGHNA and CDR2 as YSLEER. The CDR3 extends over 18 amino acids. The ends lost 0 bases at V and 8 bases at J; junction bases unmatched: 14.

This clonotype has more than one count but fewer than ten. The chain couples TRBV27 to TRBJ1-1, with 8 bases identical to TRBD1. CDR1 and CDR2 (germline): MNHEY, SMNVEV (reference sequence). V lost 8 bases to trimming and J lost 5 bases; unmatched junction nucleotides: 16. This CDR3 spans 16 amino acids. This chain's CDR3 is CASQSDRGKGWTEAFF. The CDR3 nucleotides read TGTGCCAGCCAATCCGACAGGGGCAAAGGGTGGACTGAAGCTTTCTTT.

This clonotype was picked up many times. The rearrangement uses TRBV24-1 and TRBJ2-5; D is possibly TRBD1 (5 bases). The CDR3 totals 13 residues. V was shortened by 5 bases and J by 5 bases, with 11 bases between the two germline ends. Per germline, CDR1 KGHDR and CDR2 SFDVKD. The CDR3: CATSATAGETQYF. CDR3 DNA: TGTGCCACCAGTGCAACAGCAGGGGAGACCCAGTACTTC.

The rearrangement uses TRBV11-2 and TRBJ1-6, with TRBD1 identical over 8 bases. The CDR3 is made up of 14 amino acids. With 1 base clipped from V and 9 bases from J, the junction kept 2 bases outside the gene matches. Germline CDR1 reads SGHAT; CDR2 reads FQNNGV. CDR3 in DNA: TGTGCCAGCAGCTTAGTGACAGGGGCTTCACCCCTCCACTTT. This translates into CASSLVTGASPLHF. Together with reference TRBV11-2 and TRBJ1-6, the CDR3 gives the full variable domain: EAGVAQSPRYKIIEKRQSVAFWCNPISGHATLYWYQQILGQGPKLLIQFQNNGVVDDSQLPKDRFSAERLKGVDSTLKIQPAKLEDSAVYLCASSLVTGASPLHFGNGTRLTVT.

The CDR3 reads CSAIGDGAEAFF. The CDR3 DNA is TGCAGTGCAATAGGGGACGGCGCTGAAGCTTTCTTT. The genes are TRBV20-1 and TRBJ1-1, with a possible D match to TRBD1 (5 bases). Trimming took off 6 bases at V and 6 bases at J, with 14 bases between the two ends. The CDR3 is 12 amino acids. Germline assignment: CDR1 DFQATT and CDR2 SNEGSKA (reference sequence).

This clonotype occurred many times. This chain links TRBV19 with TRBJ1-1, with D uncertain. V shed 3 bases and J shed 4 bases, with 9 bases lying between them. The CDR3 spans 13 residues. Germline V gives CDR1 LNHDA, CDR2 SQIVND (reference sequence). CDR3 residues: CASSIPAGTEAFF. DNA for the CDR3: TGTGCCAGTAGTATTCCCGCAGGCACTGAAGCTTTCTTT.

This clonotype has a handful of counts. The DNA for the CDR3 is TGTGCCAGCAGCCCACGGGCCTTGACCCCTGAAGCTTTCTTT. The encoded protein is CASSPRALTPEAFF. The chain joins TRBV5-5 to TRBJ1-1; D call uncertain. Germline lookup yields CDR1 SGHKS and CDR2 YYEKEE (reference sequence). Trimming stripped 4 bases from V and 6 bases from J, with 16 bases between. CDR3 length equals 14 residues.

This clonotype was counted a few times. This chain joins TRBV7-2 and TRBJ1-5, with D maybe TRBD1 (5 bases). Germline V lookup: CDR1 SGHTA, CDR2 FQGNSA. V was shortened by 6 bases and J by 0 bases, with 12 bases between the two germline ends. The CDR3 sequence is 15 residues long. CDR3 in amino acids: CASRQDPYSNQPQHF. Written as DNA, the CDR3 is TGTGCCAGCAGACAGGACCCGTATAGCAATCAGCCCCAGCATTTT.

Only a few counts were recorded for this clonotype. This sequence joins TRBV7-6 and TRBJ2-2; TRBD1 aligns across 8 bases. The CDR3 totals 15 residues. Germline V gene data show CDR1 as SGHVS and CDR2 as FNYEAQ. V was clipped by 3 bases and J by 6 bases; unmatched bases: 6. CDR3 loop: CASSFSRTGPGELFF. The DNA of the CDR3 is TGTGCCAGCAGCTTTTCCCGGACAGGGCCCGGGGAGCTGTTTTTT.

This clonotype was seen more than once but under ten times. The chain joins TRBV5-1 to TRBJ2-3; D is ambiguous. CDR3 length: 17 residues. Germline V gene sequence: CDR1 SGHRS, CDR2 YFSETQ. Deletions cut 2 bases from V and 3 bases from J, with 19 bases between. This chain's CDR3 is CASSFSAGFIRTDTQYF. As DNA, the CDR3 is TGCGCCAGCAGCTTTTCGGCAGGATTCATCCGGACAGATACGCAGTATTTT.

V gene TRBV20-1 combines with J gene TRBJ1-4; D gene unclear. The V end was cut by 6 bases, the J end by 5 bases, with 22 bases between. CDR3 length equals 16 residues. The germline gives CDR1 DFQATT, CDR2 SNEGSKA (reference sequence). The CDR3: CSAFGPDPGLNEKLFF. The CDR3 DNA is TGCAGTGCCTTCGGTCCGGACCCGGGTCTGAATGAAAAACTGTTTTTT.

The chain uses TRBV7-3 and TRBJ2-3; tentative D call: TRBD2 (5 bases). CDR1 and CDR2 (germline): SGHTA, FQGTGA. The CDR3 runs 17 residues. V dropped 2 bases and J dropped 10 bases, with 25 bases sitting between them. The CDR3 coding sequence is TGTGCCAGCAGCTTAGCTCTCGCGGACCTCTCCGGAGGTGCGCAGTATTTT. Translated, it gives CASSLALADLSGGAQYF.

This clonotype was picked up a small number of times. This chain uses TRBV20-1 with TRBJ1-1, with unresolved D. CDR3 length: 12 amino acids. V gave up 3 bases and J gave up 6 bases, with 11 bases separating them. Germline V CDR1 and CDR2: DFQATT, SNEGSKA (reference sequence). This chain's CDR3 is CSASLGMPEAFF. CDR3 bases: TGCAGTGCTAGCCTAGGGATGCCTGAAGCTTTCTTT.

This clonotype turned up a few times. The chain employs TRBV12-3 or TRBV12-4 and TRBJ2-5, with 10 bases aligning to TRBD1. The CDR3 extends over 16 amino acids. Unmatched junction bases numbered 8, after V lost 5 bases and J lost 2 bases. CDR3 amino acids: CASSTGTGVEQETQYF. The CDR3 nucleotides are TGTGCCAGCAGTACCGGGACAGGGGTCGAACAAGAGACCCAGTACTTC.